These 26 T cell receptor beta chains originate from one sample sequenced in a study of OX40 agonist ivuxolimab in advanced cancers. TCRdb's copy holds only in-frame clones and misses some; the assay was immunoSEQ multiplex PCR. The sample lists about 76,000 clones, roughly 87% occurring once. Source: CD4+ or CD8+ T cells sorted from blood, taken in a trial of the OX40 agonist ivuxolimab. Receptors originate from an adult with an advanced solid tumor such as melanoma, head and neck, liver or kidney cancer.

The rearrangement links TRBV6-5 to TRBJ1-2; D perhaps matches TRBD1 (5 bases). The germline V gene encodes CDR1 MNHEY and CDR2 SVGAGI. The length of the CDR3 is 14 residues. V shed 0 bases and J shed 6 bases, with 11 bases lying between them. The CDR3 DNA follows: TGTGCCAGCAGTTACTCGTGGGGGGTTGATGGCTACACCTTC. Translating gives CASSYSWGVDGYTF.

This clone was observed a single time. The chain links TRBV13 to TRBJ1-1, with 9 bases identical to TRBD1. The CDR3 length is 14 residues. CDR1 PRHDT and CDR2 FYEKMQ come from the germline V gene (reference sequence). The J segment lost 5 bases and the V segment lost 5 bases, leaving 6 bases of the junction unmatched. Here the CDR3 reads CASSPDRGGTEAFF. In DNA, the CDR3 is TGTGCCAGCAGCCCGGACAGGGGCGGAACTGAAGCTTTCTTT.

V usage is TRBV5-4 and J usage is TRBJ2-7; perhaps TRBD2 as D (6 bases). The V and J ends lost 4 bases and 4 bases respectively, with 24 bases between them. Germline CDR1 and CDR2: SGHNT and YYREEE (reference sequence). CDR3 size: 17 residues. CDR3 sequence: CASSARIGRGAGYEQYF. The CDR3 bases are TGTGCCAGCAGCGCCCGTATAGGAAGGGGCGCGGGGTACGAGCAGTACTTC. The variable domain in full, with the rest retrieved from reference TRBV5-4 and TRBJ2-7, is ETGVTQSPTHLIKTRGQQVTLRCSSQSGHNTVSWYQQALGQGPQFIFQYYREEENGRGNFPPRFSGLQFPNYSSELNVNALELDDSALYLCASSARIGRGAGYEQYFGPGTRLTVT.

V is TRBV29-1 and J is TRBJ1-2; maybe TRBD1 (5 bases). The CDR3 runs to 13 residues. Germline values: CDR1 SQVTM, CDR2 ANQGSEA. This chain's CDR3 is CGLGGVAWNGYTF. The CDR3 bases are TGCGGATTGGGAGGGGTCGCCTGGAACGGCTACACCTTC.

The V and J genes are TRBV19 and TRBJ1-6, with TRBD1 matching 9 bases. Germline CDR1 LNHDA, CDR2 SQIVND (reference sequence). Unmatched junction bases numbered 2, after V lost 1 base and J lost 7 bases. The CDR3 is 15 residues long. CDR3 in amino acids: CASSIGGQGNSPLHF. The CDR3, as DNA: TGTGCCAGTAGTATAGGGGGACAGGGAAATTCACCCCTCCACTTT.

This clone has only one observation. This chain links TRBV18 with TRBJ2-1; 10 nucleotides align to TRBD2. V gave up 2 bases and J gave up 3 bases; unmatched junction bases: 10. CDR3 length: 18 residues. Per the germline V gene, CDR1 is KGHSH and CDR2 is LQKENI. CDR3 bases: TGTGCCAGCTCACCAAGGACCCCTAGCGGGAGAAACTACAATGAGCAGTTCTTC. This gives the protein CASSPRTPSGRNYNEQFF.

V is TRBV18 and J is TRBJ1-1; D remains ambiguous. V lost 6 bases and J 0 bases, leaving 14 bases between the germline ends. The CDR3 loop spans 15 amino acids. Germline loops: CDR1 KGHSH, CDR2 LQKENI. Here the CDR3 reads CASSPSGTLNTEAFF. The CDR3 coding sequence is TGTGCCAGCTCGCCTTCCGGCACTCTGAACACTGAAGCTTTCTTT.

The chain carries TRBV11-2 and TRBJ2-5, with 7 bases fitting TRBD1. CDR3 length equals 14 residues. The V gene end was trimmed by 5 bases and the J gene end by 3 bases; junction bases not matched to a gene: 6. Per germline, CDR1 SGHAT and CDR2 FQNNGV. CDR3 residues: CASSDRDREETQYF. CDR3 coding DNA: TGTGCCAGCAGCGACCGGGACAGAGAAGAGACCCAGTACTTC.

The V and J genes are TRBV4-3 and TRBJ1-5, with D possibly being TRBD1 (5 bases). V dropped 0 bases and J dropped 6 bases, with 12 bases sitting between them. From germline, CDR1 is LGHNA and CDR2 YSLEER. The CDR3 has 15 amino acids. This CDR3 reads CASSQDFQGGQPQHF. The CDR3 bases are TGCGCCAGCAGCCAAGACTTCCAGGGCGGTCAGCCCCAGCATTTT.

The chain carries TRBV2 and TRBJ1-2; no clear D gene. CDR1 and CDR2 (germline): SNHLY, FYNNEI. V lost 10 bases, J lost 2 bases, and 20 bases lay in between. The CDR3 contains 15 residues. CDR3 coding DNA: TGTGCCATCACGAACATGACGGGTCGGAACTATGGCTACACCTTC. Residues: CAITNMTGRNYGYTF.

The J gene is TRBJ1-2, the V gene TRBV6-5; D might be TRBD1 (6 bases). CDR3 length: 14 amino acids. CDR1 is MNHEY and CDR2 is SVGAGI in the germline V gene. Trimming stripped 6 bases from V and 4 bases from J, with 15 bases between. The CDR3 loop is CASRKEGGPYGYTF. The DNA of the CDR3 is TGTGCCAGCAGAAAGGAGGGGGGCCCCTATGGCTACACCTTC.

The chain combines TRBV2 with TRBJ1-6, with 9 bases identical to TRBD1. J was trimmed by 7 bases and V by 9 bases; bases with no gene match: 4. This CDR3 contains 13 residues. Per germline, CDR1 SNHLY and CDR2 FYNNEI. CDR3 in DNA: TGTGCCAGTACCGGGACAGGGAATTCACCCCTCCACTTT. Amino acids: CASTGTGNSPLHF. The full variable domain, completed using reference TRBV2 and TRBJ1-6, is EPEVTQTPSHQVTQMGQEVILRCVPISNHLYFYWYRQILGQKVEFLVSFYNNEISEKSEIFDDQFSVERPDGSNFTLKIRSTKLEDSAMYFCASTGTGNSPLHFGNGTRLTVT.

CDR3 in amino acids: CASSQRAGNTGELFF. CDR3 nucleotides: TGCGCCAGCAGCCAGAGGGCGGGAAACACCGGGGAGCTGTTTTTT. The chain links TRBV5-1 to TRBJ2-2; D is possibly TRBD2 (6 bases). This CDR3 comprises 15 residues. V lost 4 bases and J 2 bases, leaving 12 bases between the germline ends. Germline V lookup: CDR1 SGHRS, CDR2 YFSETQ.

The chain recombines TRBV11-1 with TRBJ2-7, with 10 bases aligning to TRBD1. The germline gives CDR1 SGHAT, CDR2 FQDESV (reference sequence). The V segment lost 0 bases and the J segment 4 bases; nucleotides outside the gene matches: 6. The CDR3 has 16 amino acids. This CDR3 is CASSLARDRGQYEQYF. DNA of the CDR3: TGTGCCAGCAGCTTAGCCCGGGACAGGGGCCAGTACGAGCAGTACTTC.

The CDR3 here is CASSLDLRQGRGNIQYF. The DNA for the CDR3 is TGCGCCAGCAGCTTGGACCTAAGGCAGGGACGAGGAAACATTCAGTACTTC. The chain has TRBV5-1 and TRBJ2-4, with D possibly called TRBD1 or TRBD2 (5 bases each). This CDR3 region has 17 residues. Germline loops: CDR1 SGHRS, CDR2 YFSETQ. V was cut by 0 bases and J by 6 bases, with 19 bases left in between.

The chain combines TRBV11-2 with TRBJ1-2; tentatively, D is TRBD1 (6 bases). The germline V gene has CDR1 SGHAT and CDR2 FQNNGV. The CDR3 has 16 amino acids. The V end lost 1 base, the J end lost 1 base, and 13 bases lay between the germline ends. This chain's CDR3 is CASSLAGTGRNYGYTF. The CDR3 DNA is TGTGCCAGCAGCTTAGCAGGTACAGGGCGTAACTATGGCTACACCTTC.

In its sample, this clone was seen a few times. The rearrangement links TRBV4-3 to TRBJ2-2; TRBD2 aligns across 7 bases. There are 17 residues in the CDR3. V was pared by 3 bases and J by 4 bases, with 11 bases of the junction left unmatched. Germline loops: CDR1 LGHNA, CDR2 YSLEER. CDR3: CASSHPILGGGTGELFF. CDR3 bases: TGCGCCAGCAGCCACCCCATATTGGGCGGGGGCACCGGGGAGCTGTTTTTT.

The V gene is TRBV7-2, the J gene TRBJ1-2; D call uncertain. This CDR3 has 14 amino acids. Germline V gene sequence: CDR1 SGHTA, CDR2 FQGNSA. V was trimmed by 3 bases and J by 4 bases, leaving 12 bases between them. The CDR3 sequence: CASSLEGRSYGYTF. The CDR3 coding sequence is TGTGCCAGCAGCTTGGAGGGCAGATCCTATGGCTACACCTTC.

This clone was recorded only once. J is TRBJ1-2 and V is TRBV18; a weak D match, TRBD1 (5 bases). The length of the CDR3 is 16 residues. Germline V CDR1 and CDR2: KGHSH, LQKENI. The germline V and J ends were trimmed by 0 bases and 4 bases, with 15 bases remaining between them. CDR3 sequence reads: CASSPPTFDSAYGYTF. DNA for the CDR3: TGTGCCAGCTCACCACCTACCTTTGACAGTGCCTATGGCTACACCTTC.

The chain is built from TRBV6-5 and TRBJ1-6; D not certain. V lost 7 bases, J lost 9 bases, and 7 bases lay in between. The CDR3 extends over 11 amino acids. CDR1 and CDR2 (germline): MNHEY, SVGAGI. The CDR3, as DNA: TGTGCCAGCACCCCGGGTTCACCCCTCCACTTT. The encoded protein is CASTPGSPLHF.

This chain connects TRBV4-2 to TRBJ1-5; TRBD1 might be the D (6 bases). The V and J ends lost 1 base and 5 bases respectively, with 18 bases between them. This CDR3 comprises 17 residues. The germline CDR1 and CDR2 sequences are LGHNA and YNFKEQ. This CDR3 reads CASSQGRAGALDQPQHF. The CDR3 DNA sequence: TGTGCCAGCAGCCAAGGGCGCGCGGGGGCATTGGATCAGCCCCAGCATTTT.

This clone showed up just once. The chain carries TRBV11-2 and TRBJ2-1; D gene ambiguous. The germline V gene encodes CDR1 SGHAT and CDR2 FQNNGV. V was shortened by 1 base and J by 2 bases, with 12 bases between the two germline ends. The CDR3 has 16 residues. CDR3 nucleotides: TGTGCCAGCAGCTTAGGGCCCGGGCCGGCCTACAATGAGCAGTTCTTC. This gives the protein CASSLGPGPAYNEQFF.

This chain links TRBV27 with TRBJ2-7, with D tentatively TRBD2 (7 bases). Deletions cut 8 bases from V and 5 bases from J, with 25 bases between. This CDR3 has 16 residues. Germline CDR1 MNHEY, CDR2 SMNVEV (reference sequence). DNA of the CDR3: TGTGCCAGCGTGTCGGGGGGAACAGGGCTCGAGGACGAGCAGTACTTC. As protein: CASVSGGTGLEDEQYF.

The gene calls are TRBV21-1 and TRBJ1-3; the table's D call, TRBD1, has no DNA check behind it. TRBV21-1 is a recognized pseudogene. The CDR3 runs to 19 residues. CDR3 loop: CASSKGGGQGYSSGNTIYF. The CDR3 coding sequence is TGTGCCAGCAGCAAAGGAGGTGGACAGGGGTATAGCTCTGGAAACACCATATATTTT.

The V gene is TRBV11-2, the J gene TRBJ2-7; D may be TRBD2 (7 bases). This CDR3 region has 15 residues. Germline V gene sequence: CDR1 SGHAT, CDR2 FQNNGV. Trimming pared 5 bases from V and 0 bases from J, leaving 14 bases between. CDR3 sequence (DNA): TGTGCCAGCAGCCCCCGGGGGGCGAGCTCCTACGAGCAGTACTTC. Its protein is CASSPRGASSYEQYF.

The chain carries TRBV10-3 and TRBJ1-2, with a weak D call TRBD1 (5 bases). V gave up 4 bases and J gave up 8 bases, with 20 bases separating them. The CDR3 totals 15 residues. Germline V gene data show CDR1 as ENHRY and CDR2 as SYGVKD. The CDR3 DNA reads TGTGCCATCAGTGTTCTTGCTCCGGGACGCGAAGGCTACACCTTC. This gives the protein CAISVLAPGREGYTF.